Below are 16 T cell receptor beta chains sequenced from a single sample in a study of control samples from healthy donors and cancer patients. Only in-frame clones appear in the TCRdb table, and some are missing; sequencing was by immunoSEQ multiplex PCR. Counted here are about 140,000 clones, approximately 94% occurring once; the ten biggest clones make up less than 15%. The sample was blood. The receptors shown here come from a man aged 40-55 years in good health.

The gene calls are TRBV6-5 and TRBJ2-5; 10 bases align to TRBD1. Germline CDR1 MNHEY, CDR2 SVGAGI. Losses at the gene ends were 8 bases for V and 5 bases for J; bases not matched to a gene: 5. The CDR3 is 13 amino acids. In DNA, the CDR3 is TGTGCCAGCCGGGACAGGGGCGAGGAGACCCAGTACTTC. This encodes CASRDRGEETQYF.

The chain is built from TRBV4-2 and TRBJ1-6; D not certain. The length of the CDR3 is 16 residues. V shed 0 bases and J shed 7 bases, with 13 bases lying between them. The V gene's germline CDR1 is LGHNA and CDR2 YNFKEQ. The CDR3 region is CASSQEIGVSNSPLHF. The CDR3 DNA is TGTGCCAGCAGCCAAGAGATAGGTGTTAGCAATTCACCCCTCCACTTT.

This chain's CDR3 is CASSLDYEQYF. CDR3 nucleotides: TGTGCCAGCAGTTTAGACTACGAGCAGTACTTC. This chain joins TRBV12-3 or TRBV12-4 and TRBJ2-7; D ambiguous. V dropped 1 base and J dropped 3 bases, with 1 base sitting between them. The CDR3 extends over 11 amino acids.

The V call is TRBV19, the J call TRBJ2-6; the D gene is possibly TRBD1 (6 bases). V was shortened by 6 bases and J by 0 bases, with 15 bases between the two germline ends. Germline CDR1 reads LNHDA; CDR2 reads SQIVND (reference sequence). The CDR3 extends over 17 amino acids. This CDR3 reads CASSRTATSSGANVLTF. In DNA form, the CDR3 reads TGTGCCAGTAGCAGGACAGCCACGAGCTCTGGGGCCAACGTCCTGACTTTC.

V and J are TRBV6-6 and TRBJ2-5, with 7 bases that match TRBD1. Unmatched junction bases numbered 3, after V lost 2 bases and J lost 0 bases. Germline V lookup: CDR1 MNHNY, CDR2 SVGAGI (reference sequence). The CDR3 spans 15 residues. CDR3 sequence: CASSYLQGYQETQYF. The CDR3 DNA is TGTGCCAGCAGTTACCTACAGGGGTACCAAGAGACCCAGTACTTC.

The V call is TRBV9, the J call TRBJ1-4; tentative D call: TRBD1 (5 bases). Per germline, CDR1 SGDLS and CDR2 YYNGEE. Deletions cut 2 bases from V and 6 bases from J, with 14 bases between. The CDR3 spans 15 residues. In DNA, the CDR3 is TGTGCCAGCAGCGTTTCCTTTTGGGGGGATGAAAAACTGTTTTTT. Protein sequence: CASSVSFWGDEKLFF.

V and J are TRBV4-3 and TRBJ1-1; D is uncertain. Trimming took 4 bases from V and 3 from J, leaving 18 bases between them. This CDR3 has 16 amino acids. CDR1 and CDR2 (germline): LGHNA, YSLEER. CDR3 DNA: TGCGCCAGCAGCCCGAAGGCGGTCCAGTCGGACACTGAAGCTTTCTTT. Its translation is CASSPKAVQSDTEAFF.

This sequence joins TRBV18 and TRBJ1-3, with D hard to call. CDR3 length: 13 amino acids. Germline CDR1 is KGHSH and CDR2 is LQKENI. Trimming left V 3 bases short and J 3 bases short, with 6 bases between. In DNA form, the CDR3 reads TGTGCCAGCTCACCGAGAGATGGAAACACCATATATTTT. Translating gives CASSPRDGNTIYF.

This chain joins TRBV5-6 and TRBJ2-7; the match to TRBD2 covers 7 bases. Germline trimming cut 4 bases from V and 2 bases from J; bases unmatched to any gene: 18. CDR1 and CDR2 (germline): SGHDT, YYEEEE. This CDR3 is built from 18 residues. The CDR3 sequence: CASSTTGSLAPTTYEQYF. CDR3 sequence (DNA): TGTGCCAGCAGCACGACTGGATCACTAGCGCCCACAACCTACGAGCAGTACTTC.

This clone was seen only a few times. The J gene is TRBJ2-3, the V gene TRBV3-1 (or the pseudogene TRBV3-2), with a weak D call TRBD2 (6 bases). V lost 0 bases and J 0 bases, leaving 13 bases between the germline ends. This CDR3 spans 17 amino acids. The germline gives CDR1 LGHDT, CDR2 YNNKEL (reference sequence). CDR3 nucleotide sequence: TGTGCCAGCAGCCAAGATGCGGGGCGGGCGAGCACAGATACGCAGTATTTT. Encoded protein: CASSQDAGRASTDTQYF.

The chain recombines TRBV11-2 with TRBJ2-3, with TRBD1 as a possible D gene (6 bases). Trimming took off 5 bases at V and 0 bases at J, with 12 bases between the two ends. In germline, CDR1 is SGHAT, CDR2 FQNNGV. The CDR3 spans 15 residues. The CDR3: CASSGEGGSTDTQYF. The CDR3, as DNA: TGTGCCAGCAGCGGAGAAGGGGGTAGCACAGATACGCAGTATTTT.

This chain uses TRBV29-1 with TRBJ1-5; D unresolved. This CDR3 is built from 12 residues. Germline V gene sequence: CDR1 SQVTM, CDR2 ANQGSEA. The V end was cut by 4 bases, the J end by 6 bases, with 10 bases between. CDR3 DNA: TGCAGCGTTGGGGGAGGCGGTCAGCCCCAGCATTTT. It is translated as CSVGGGGQPQHF.

V is TRBV5-6 and J is TRBJ2-1; perhaps TRBD1 as D (5 bases). Trimming took 1 base from V and 1 from J, leaving 6 bases between them. The V gene's germline CDR1 is SGHDT and CDR2 YYEEEE. CDR3 length equals 14 residues. CDR3 coding DNA: TGTGCCAGCAGCTTGACAGGTTCCTACAATGAGCAGTTCTTC. Amino acids: CASSLTGSYNEQFF.

The rearrangement links TRBV5-6 to TRBJ2-7; the match to TRBD1 covers 11 bases. This CDR3 has 15 residues. Germline CDR1 reads SGHDT; CDR2 reads YYEEEE. With V trimmed by 4 bases and J by 3 bases, 6 bases remained unmatched. The CDR3 here is CASSGQGAPFYEQYF. As DNA, the CDR3 is TGTGCCAGCAGCGGACAGGGGGCTCCTTTCTACGAGCAGTACTTC.

This chain links TRBV7-9 with TRBJ1-5; no clear D gene. V was pared by 3 bases and J by 7 bases, with 22 bases between. Germline values: CDR1 SEHNR, CDR2 FQNEAQ (reference sequence). CDR3 length: 17 amino acids. The CDR3, as DNA: TGTGCCAGCAGCTTCGGAATCGGGAACCTTTATGGGCAGCCCCAGCATTTT. Encoded protein: CASSFGIGNLYGQPQHF.

This chain links TRBV28 with TRBJ2-5; D possibly corresponds to TRBD1 (5 bases). The CDR3 spans 16 residues. Germline V gives CDR1 MDHEN, CDR2 SYDVKM. The V end was cut by 4 bases, the J end by 2 bases, with 17 bases between. The CDR3 sequence: CASSSSRQSLQETQYF. The CDR3 DNA reads as TGTGCCAGCAGTTCATCTCGACAGAGCCTACAAGAGACCCAGTACTTC.